Below are 20 T cell receptor beta chains sequenced from a single sample in a study of graft-versus-host responses after intestinal transplantation. The protocol was immunoSEQ multiplex PCR, while the TCRdb copy is restricted to in-frame clones and leaves out a portion. The repertoire holds some 130,000 clones, with about 93% as singletons. The antigens these receptors bind are not known. The sample was unstimulated CD4+ T cells sorted from spleen or lymph node cells, taken before intestinal transplant. The receptors here all came from a human donor who received an intestinal transplant.

For the CDR3, the DNA is TGTGCCTGGAGTACTGGATGGGGGGAGCAGTTCTTC. Amino acids: CAWSTGWGEQFF. The rearrangement links TRBV30 to TRBJ2-1; possibly TRBD1 or TRBD2 for D (5 bases each). V was clipped by 2 bases and J by 10 bases, with 12 bases between them. Germline V CDR1 and CDR2: GTSNPN, SVGIG (reference sequence). The CDR3 consists of 12 residues.

The rearrangement links TRBV6-1 to TRBJ1-1, with 9 positions matching TRBD1. Germline V lookup: CDR1 MNHNS, CDR2 SASEGT. V trimming: 2 bases; J trimming: 0 bases; junction bases outside the gene matches: 1. The CDR3 sequence is 15 residues long. The CDR3 DNA reads as TGTGCCAGCAGTGAAAGGGACAGGGTGAACACTGAAGCTTTCTTT. Amino acid sequence: CASSERDRVNTEAFF.

The chain carries TRBV29-1 and TRBJ2-5; TRBD1 agrees at 10 bases. V shed 7 bases, J shed 5 bases, and the junction held 19 bases outside the gene matches. This CDR3 is 17 amino acids long. CDR1 is SQVTM, CDR2 ANQGSEA, per germline. The CDR3 is CSASPGQGYGNLETQYF. In nucleotides, the CDR3 is TGCAGCGCTTCACCGGGACAGGGGTATGGAAATCTGGAGACCCAGTACTTC.

J is TRBJ2-5 and V is TRBV6-6; no clear D gene. Near its end, the DNA agrees better with TRBJ2-7, so the J call may be wrong. Germline CDR1 reads MNHNY; CDR2 reads SVGAGI (reference sequence). The CDR3 runs 14 residues. CDR3 in amino acids: CASSYSRFAYEQYF. Here the CDR3 DNA reads TGTGCCAGCAGTTACTCGCGATTCGCCTACGAGCAGTACTTC.

The chain couples TRBV5-1 to TRBJ2-7; a possible D gene is TRBD2 (5 bases). The ends were cut back, 7 bases at V and 1 base at J, with 18 bases in the middle. The CDR3 contains 15 residues. Germline CDR1 reads SGHRS; CDR2 reads YFSETQ. The DNA of the CDR3 is TGCGCCAGCCGGGTCCGGGAAACACCATCCTACGAGCAGTACTTC. Translated: CASRVRETPSYEQYF.

The chain links TRBV5-1 to TRBJ2-1; D is unresolved. Germline lookup yields CDR1 SGHRS and CDR2 YFSETQ. The V end was cut by 7 bases, the J end by 15 bases, with 14 bases between. CDR3 length: 10 residues. This CDR3 is CASGEGYPFF. The CDR3 DNA reads TGCGCCAGCGGGGAAGGCTACCCGTTCTTC.

The chain is built from TRBV2 and TRBJ1-4; D gene unclear. This CDR3 comprises 15 residues. Germline CDR1 and CDR2: SNHLY and FYNNEI. Between the trimmed V and J ends, which lost 1 base and 7 bases, there was a span of 13 bases. The DNA of the CDR3 is TGTGCCAGCAGTGAAGAAGGGTTGGGAACTGAAAAACTGTTTTTT. Amino acids: CASSEEGLGTEKLFF.

The chain is built from TRBV6-5 and TRBJ2-5; no definite D call. The CDR3 covers 12 residues. Trimming took off 6 bases at V and 5 bases at J, with 10 bases between the two ends. Looked up from germline, CDR1 is MNHEY and CDR2 is SVGAGI. In nucleotides, the CDR3 is TGTGCCAGCAGAGGAGACGGGGAGACCCAGTACTTC. Translated, it gives CASRGDGETQYF.

This chain connects TRBV7-8 to TRBJ2-7, with D tentatively TRBD2 (6 bases). The V gene's germline CDR1 is SGHVS and CDR2 FQNEAQ. The V and J ends lost 8 bases and 0 bases respectively, with 26 bases between them. The CDR3 has 18 residues. The CDR3: CASSYDLGGTNSSYEQYF. CDR3 in DNA: TGTGCCAGCTCTTACGACTTGGGCGGGACGAACAGCTCCTACGAGCAGTACTTC.

This clone was recorded only once. The chain has TRBV25-1 and TRBJ1-2, with D possibly being TRBD1 (6 bases). V shed 2 bases and J shed 7 bases, with 17 bases lying between them. The CDR3 contains 15 residues. Germline V CDR1 and CDR2: MGHDK, SYGVNS. The CDR3 here is CASSEGGRRRGGYTF. The CDR3 bases are TGTGCCAGCAGTGAAGGGGGCAGACGGCGTGGTGGCTACACCTTC.

The chain recombines TRBV6-5 with TRBJ2-7; 7 nucleotides align to TRBD1. The CDR3 sequence is 13 residues long. The J segment lost 6 bases and the V segment lost 6 bases, leaving 8 bases of the junction unmatched. In germline, CDR1 is MNHEY, CDR2 SVGAGI. CDR3 sequence reads: CASRETGAGEQYF. In DNA form, the CDR3 reads TGTGCCAGCAGGGAAACAGGGGCGGGCGAGCAGTACTTC.

J is TRBJ2-3 and V is TRBV6-5; 8 bases fit TRBD2. V trimming: 4 bases; J trimming: 2 bases; junction bases outside the gene matches: 5. Germline CDR1 is MNHEY and CDR2 is SVGAGI. CDR3 length: 15 residues. The CDR3 is CASSSQRGHTDTQYF. Written as DNA, the CDR3 is TGTGCCAGCAGTTCCCAGCGGGGGCACACAGATACGCAGTATTTT.

The CDR3 sequence: CASSSKRAGVRTGELFF. In DNA form, the CDR3 reads TGTGCCAGCAGTTCCAAAAGAGCGGGAGTGAGGACCGGGGAGCTGTTTTTT. The chain carries TRBV27 and TRBJ2-2; 8 bases map to TRBD2. The V gene end was trimmed by 4 bases and the J gene end by 5 bases; junction bases not matched to a gene: 12. The CDR3 totals 17 residues. Per germline, CDR1 MNHEY and CDR2 SMNVEV (reference sequence).

A note on this clone: At one boundary the junction diverges from the germline segment, which might be a read error. The sample holds other DNA sequences that translate to the same CDR3. This rearrangement joins TRBV2 to TRBJ2-5; no firm D call. The germline gives CDR1 SNHLY, CDR2 FYNNEI. The CDR3 runs to 11 residues. The CDR3 sequence is CASREGETQYF. CDR3 coding DNA: TGTGCCAGCAGGGAAGGGGAGACCCAGTACTTC.

The chain links TRBV11-2 to TRBJ1-1; 8 positions match TRBD1. V dropped 6 bases and J dropped 5; count of bases not matched to a gene: 8. CDR1 SGHAT and CDR2 FQNNGV come from the germline V gene. The CDR3 has 14 residues. CDR3 loop: CASSLTGGGTEAFF. The CDR3 DNA reads TGTGCCAGCAGTTTAACAGGGGGAGGGACTGAAGCTTTCTTT. The complete variable domain, with remaining parts taken from reference TRBV11-2 and TRBJ1-1, reads EAGVAQSPRYKIIEKRQSVAFWCNPISGHATLYWYQQILGQGPKLLIQFQNNGVVDDSQLPKDRFSAERLKGVDSTLKIQPAKLEDSAVYLCASSLTGGGTEAFFGQGTRLTVV.

The J gene is TRBJ1-1, the V gene TRBV19; possible D gene TRBD1, 5 bases. Germline CDR1 and CDR2: LNHDA and SQIVND (reference sequence). This CDR3 is 13 amino acids long. V was clipped by 7 bases and J by 1 base, with 10 bases between them. CDR3 DNA: TGTGCCAGTATGAGGGGAGCGAACACTGAAGCTTTCTTT. Encoded protein: CASMRGANTEAFF.

V usage is TRBV11-2 and J usage is TRBJ2-6; no firm D call. CDR1 and CDR2 (germline): SGHAT, FQNNGV. The CDR3 length is 15 residues. V was clipped by 3 bases and J by 0 bases, with 6 bases between them. DNA of the CDR3: TGTGCCAGCAGCTTCAGATACTCTGGGGCCAACGTCCTGACTTTC. Residues: CASSFRYSGANVLTF.

The rearrangement joins TRBV2 to TRBJ1-1; D is uncertain. The germline V gene has CDR1 SNHLY and CDR2 FYNNEI. This CDR3 comprises 15 residues. With 6 bases removed from V and 4 bases from J, the gap between germline ends came to 18 bases. The CDR3 coding sequence is TGTGCCAGCAGAGGCCAATCGACCCCAAGCACTGAAGCTTTCTTT. Its protein product is CASRGQSTPSTEAFF.

The chain combines TRBV18 with TRBJ2-7; D is unclear. This CDR3 comprises 12 residues. V was clipped by 5 bases and J by 3 bases, with 8 bases between them. From germline, CDR1 is KGHSH and CDR2 LQKENI. CDR3 in DNA: TGTGCCAGCTCATCAGACCTCTACGAGCAGTACTTC. Its translation is CASSSDLYEQYF.

The chain links TRBV19 to TRBJ1-5; 9 positions agree with TRBD1. V dropped 4 bases and J dropped 4; count of bases not matched to a gene: 8. This CDR3 spans 16 amino acids. Germline V gene data show CDR1 as LNHDA and CDR2 as SQIVND (reference sequence). CDR3 sequence reads: CASSTQDRGYNQPQHF. The CDR3 region has the DNA TGTGCCAGTAGTACGCAGGACAGGGGATATAATCAGCCCCAGCATTTT.